A single T cell receptor (beta chain) is shown here with its context. This clone was detected only once. The antigen it binds to is not known. No base quality values were provided; no much bigger clone lies one nucleotide off. The immunoSEQ Assay, a bias-controlled multiplex PCR, was used to amplify TCRbeta CDR3 regions from genomic DNA. From the authors' description of their analysis: The number of nucleated cells in each sample was estimated by amplification of reference gene primers within the assay. To quantify the absolute abundance of each unique TCRbeta CDR3 rearrangement, sequence reads were collapsed and filtered. For each sample, productive Simpson clonality was calculated by taking the square root of Simpson's diversity index across productive rearrangements. This is the immuneACCESS table as TCRdb keeps it, with only in-frame sequences that have V and J called. A part of the clones is gone; compared with another copy, unresolved V genes explain less than half, and the rest is unexplained. Clonal size and the V and J genes are those of that table, whereas D and trimming came from the DNA. The sample table records roughly 80,000 clones; 90% to 95% of these occur just once. In total, the top ten clones hold just over 2.5% of the sample.

This entry is derived from a study of blood T cell repertoires in COVID-19 (TCRdb year 2020). Notes on the research overall: Collaborator samples came from the United States, Italy and Spain and covered acute and convalescent phases of COVID-19. The prospective study material was composed of cDNA or gDNA derived from T cells, B-cell-depleted T cells, or PBMCs. Subjects who had been exposed to COVID-19, were actively infected with it, or had recovered from it provided the deeply sampled blood TCRbeta repertoires that made up the dataset. A freely available public database, intended as a resource for researchers studying the immune response to SARS-CoV-2, is where the repertoires were released. The samples were drawn from two sources: the first 160 participants of the ongoing ImmuneRACE study, and 1,000 to 1,500 subjects contributed by 6 global collaborators. A de-identified subject ID, COVID-19 status, age in years and sex were almost always included in the sample metadata. Where available, HLA class I and class II types were obtained from metadata supplied by the sample provider rather than from assay-based typing. The full study reports these points: How much clinical and demographic metadata was included differed by source and by participant, and the metadata was provided uncurated.

For CDR1 and CDR2, the germline V gene (reference sequence) lists LGHDT and YNNKEL. V sheds 1 base and J sheds 0 bases, leaving 6 bases between their ends. Taken from cysteine to phenylalanine, the CDR3 has 15 residues. Of the read, only the CDR3 DNA is kept; its 45 bases are in frame from base 1. One collaborating source in Seattle enrolled patients while the patients were actively infected and followed the patients over time throughout the course of disease. Collaborating institutions collected whole blood in K2EDTA tubes following their own protocols. For TCRbeta analysis, collaborators shipped samples in one of three forms: frozen whole blood, isolated PBMCs, or DNA extracted from either of those sample types.

The receptor chain draws on TRBV3-1 (or the pseudogene TRBV3-2) and TRBJ1-4; the D gene is perhaps TRBD1, from 6 matching bases. Sequencing was carried out using peripheral blood. The sequence derives from a man aged 50 to 60 with COVID-19, enrolled during active disease. The CDR3 protein sequence reads: CASSQGTATNEKLFF. The DNA sequence follows: TGTGCCAGCAGCCAAGGGACAGCAACTAATGAAAAACTGTTTTTT.